These 23 T cell receptor beta chains were all obtained from the same sample, sequenced in a study of response to subunit inactivated influenza vaccine (dated by TCRdb to the late 2010s). Receptor libraries were prepared by RT-PCR. The sample was run on an Illumina HiSeq 2500. Starting from the raw public reads, TCRdb applied fastp trimming at Q25, assembled clones with MiXCR and retained in-frame beta chains. Identical CDR3 proteins give one entry, which carries the most common genes and DNA. The sample profile shows 540,000 or so distinct CDR3 sequences; 10% to 15% of them were found once. The top ten hold about an eighth of the sample. Reading the label with the study, this specimen's time point is: approximately 40 days after influenza vaccine administration. The material was PBMCs from blood, obtained 40 to 50 days after vaccination. The receptors here all came from a man aged 45-65 years who received an inactivated influenza vaccine. Donor details come from another sample of the same person, matched by shared clones.

This clonotype has just a few counts. The gene calls are TRBV20-1 and TRBJ1-2; 7 bases align to TRBD1. There are 13 residues in the CDR3. CDR1 DFQATT and CDR2 SNEGSKA come from the germline V gene (reference sequence). The V segment lost 5 bases and the J segment 6 bases; nucleotides outside the gene matches: 9. The CDR3 sequence is CSASKTGSDGYTF. Written as DNA, the CDR3 is TGCAGTGCTTCCAAGACAGGGAGCGATGGCTACACCTTC.

The chain recombines TRBV20-1 with TRBJ2-7, with 9 bases aligning to TRBD1. Trimming removed 0 bases from V and 0 bases from J; junction bases left unmatched: 3. The CDR3 length is 15 residues. Germline-derived CDR1 and CDR2 are DFQATT and SNEGSKA (reference sequence). The DNA of the CDR3 is TGCAGTGCTAGAGATCACAGGGGGCCCTCCTACGAGCAGTACTTC. Its protein product is CSARDHRGPSYEQYF.

This clonotype has at least ten counts. This chain uses TRBV12-3 or TRBV12-4 with TRBJ2-1; 14 positions match TRBD2. This CDR3 has 13 residues. V lost 6 bases and J lost 8; bases outside the gene matches: 0. CDR3 nucleotides: TGTGCCAGCAGGGGACTAGCGGGAGATGAGCAGTTCTTC. Amino acid sequence: CASRGLAGDEQFF.

This chain uses TRBV9 with TRBJ2-1, with 9 bases matching TRBD2. The CDR3 runs to 15 residues. Germline V CDR1 and CDR2: SGDLS, YYNGEE. V lost 1 base and J lost 3; bases outside the gene matches: 2. CDR3 in DNA: TGTGCCAGCAGCGTAAGAGCGGGAGGCTACAATGAGCAGTTCTTC. This sequence encodes CASSVRAGGYNEQFF.

This rearrangement joins TRBV20-1 to TRBJ2-1, with D possibly matching TRBD2 (5 bases). With 6 bases removed from V and 7 bases from J, the gap between germline ends came to 22 bases. CDR1 is DFQATT, CDR2 SNEGSKA, per germline (reference sequence). The CDR3 covers 15 residues. DNA of the CDR3: TGCAGTGCCCAAAATAGTAGCGTGATGGGGAATGAGCAGTTCTTC. Translated: CSAQNSSVMGNEQFF.

This clonotype occurred a few times. The chain carries TRBV28 and TRBJ2-1; D gene unclear. Germline lookup yields CDR1 MDHEN and CDR2 SYDVKM. CDR3 length: 13 residues. Trimming pared 0 bases from V and 10 bases from J, leaving 10 bases between. The CDR3, as DNA: TGTGCCAGCAGTTTATGGCCGGTTGGGGAGCAGTTCTTC. As protein: CASSLWPVGEQFF.

This clonotype was counted many times. V gene TRBV20-1 combines with J gene TRBJ2-7; no clear D. Germline V CDR1 and CDR2: DFQATT, SNEGSKA (reference sequence). The CDR3 contains 12 residues. V was clipped by 1 base and J by 3 bases, with 7 bases between them. CDR3 sequence: CSARGQIYEQYF. In nucleotides, the CDR3 is TGCAGTGCTAGAGGCCAGATCTACGAGCAGTACTTC.

This clonotype came up a few times. The chain recombines TRBV28 with TRBJ2-5, with unresolved D. V lost 5 bases, J lost 5 bases, and 15 bases lay in between. Germline CDR1 and CDR2: MDHEN and SYDVKM. The CDR3 totals 14 residues. Here the CDR3 reads CASSPPEAQETQYF. The CDR3 DNA reads as TGTGCCAGCAGTCCTCCCGAGGCACAGGAGACCCAGTACTTC.

This clonotype was seen many times. The rearrangement links TRBV12-3 or TRBV12-4 to TRBJ2-1; 8 nucleotides agree with TRBD1. Trimming cost V 8 bases and J 9 bases; bases outside gene matches: 12. The CDR3 is 14 amino acids. The CDR3, as DNA: TGTGCCAGCGCCGGACAGGGTGGGGTTGCTGAGCAGTTCTTC. Its translation: CASAGQGGVAEQFF.

The V call is TRBV20-1, the J call TRBJ2-7, with D perhaps matching TRBD2 (6 bases). The germline V and J ends were trimmed by 0 bases and 7 bases, with 19 bases remaining between them. This CDR3 is 15 amino acids long. Germline values: CDR1 DFQATT, CDR2 SNEGSKA (reference sequence). This CDR3 is CSARDRRGGSGEQYF. In DNA form, the CDR3 reads TGCAGTGCTAGAGATAGGCGGGGAGGCTCGGGGGAGCAGTACTTC.

This clonotype was detected many times. This chain connects TRBV6-1 to TRBJ2-7; D gene uncertain. The CDR3 is 12 amino acids. Germline loops: CDR1 MNHNS, CDR2 SASEGT. V lost 11 bases to trimming and J lost 0 bases, with 11 bases between them. CDR3 amino acids: CAVGRSSYEQYF. As DNA, the CDR3 is TGTGCCGTCGGACGGAGCTCCTACGAGCAGTACTTC.

The chain joins TRBV12-3 or TRBV12-4 to TRBJ2-3; TRBD2 aligns across 12 bases. V was pared by 4 bases and J by 4 bases, with 6 bases of the junction left unmatched. This CDR3 is 16 amino acids long. The CDR3 sequence is CASSSYLAGGADTQYF. CDR3 nucleotides: TGTGCCAGCAGTTCCTATCTAGCGGGGGGGGCAGATACGCAGTATTTT.

The CDR3 nucleotides are TGTGCCAGCAGCCCGGGACTATCTTTCTCCTACGAGCAGTACTTC. This sequence encodes CASSPGLSFSYEQYF. This rearrangement joins TRBV7-2 to TRBJ2-7; 7 bases are shared with TRBD2. The length of the CDR3 is 15 residues. V trimming: 5 bases; J trimming: 0 bases; junction bases outside the gene matches: 7. Per the germline V gene, CDR1 is SGHTA and CDR2 is FQGNSA.

This clonotype was found many times. This chain connects TRBV10-3 to TRBJ2-3, with D possibly TRBD1 on 6 matching bases. CDR1 ENHRY and CDR2 SYGVKD come from the germline V gene. V lost 8 bases and J lost 2, with 8 bases in between. CDR3 size: 12 residues. CDR3 DNA sequence: TGTGCCATCGAGGGGGACACAGATACGCAGTATTTT. It yields the protein CAIEGDTDTQYF.

This clonotype occurred many times. The V and J genes are TRBV10-3 and TRBJ1-4; no reliable D call. Looked up from germline, CDR1 is ENHRY and CDR2 is SYGVKD. Trimming stripped 6 bases from V and 4 bases from J, with 9 bases between. CDR3 length: 13 residues. The CDR3 loop is CAISTGSNEKLFF. In DNA form, the CDR3 reads TGTGCCATCAGCACCGGGAGTAATGAAAAACTGTTTTTT.

This clonotype was seen more than once but under ten times. The V and J genes are TRBV12-3 or TRBV12-4 and TRBJ2-7; possible D gene TRBD1, 6 bases. There are 14 residues in the CDR3. V was pared by 5 bases and J by 1 base, with 12 bases between. The CDR3 DNA reads as TGTGCCAGCAGTCCGGGACAAATGTCCTACGAGCAGTACTTC. As protein: CASSPGQMSYEQYF.

About this clonotype: The junction departs from the called germline gene at one end, perhaps through a read error. The CDR3, as DNA: TGTGCCTGCAGCCTCCTGACAGCAATTAGCACAGATACGCAGTATTTT. This encodes CACSLLTAISTDTQYF. The chain is built from TRBV5-5 and TRBJ2-3; a possible D gene is TRBD1 (5 bases). Germline CDR1 is SGHKS and CDR2 is YYEKEE (reference sequence). The CDR3 is 16 amino acids.

The rearrangement uses TRBV12-3 or TRBV12-4 and TRBJ2-7; 10 bases align to TRBD2. V shed 5 bases and J 3 bases; nucleotides not matched to a gene: 7. CDR3 length equals 15 residues. CDR3 region: CASSPLAGVIYEQYF. CDR3 coding DNA: TGTGCCAGCAGTCCCCTAGCGGGAGTCATCTACGAGCAGTACTTC.

The chain combines TRBV10-3 with TRBJ2-2, with 8 bases that match TRBD1. The CDR3 spans 16 residues. V lost 7 bases and J lost 5; bases outside the gene matches: 12. Germline V lookup: CDR1 ENHRY, CDR2 SYGVKD. The CDR3 reads CAITVDRGSRTGELFF. CDR3 nucleotides: TGTGCCATCACCGTAGACAGGGGATCTCGTACCGGGGAGCTGTTTTTT.

This clonotype was seen at least ten times. J is TRBJ2-7 and V is TRBV12-3 or TRBV12-4, with D hard to call. The germline V and J ends were trimmed by 6 bases and 4 bases, with 13 bases remaining between them. CDR3 length equals 13 residues. This chain's CDR3 is CASSGDTQYEQYF. CDR3 sequence (DNA): TGTGCCAGCAGCGGAGACACTCAGTACGAGCAGTACTTC.

This clonotype came up many times. V is TRBV11-2 and J is TRBJ2-7, with D perhaps TRBD1 (5 bases). Germline-derived CDR1 and CDR2 are SGHAT and FQNNGV. Deletions cut 3 bases from V and 0 bases from J, with 12 bases between. The CDR3 sequence is 15 residues long. CDR3 amino acids: CASSLVAGNSYEQYF. The CDR3, as DNA: TGTGCCAGCAGCTTGGTTGCAGGGAACTCCTACGAGCAGTACTTC.

V is TRBV4-3 and J is TRBJ2-1; TRBD2 matches 8 bases. Trimming cost V 1 base and J 8 bases; bases outside gene matches: 10. The CDR3 has 16 residues. Per the germline V gene, CDR1 is LGHNA and CDR2 is YSLEER. CDR3 nucleotides: TGCGCCAGCAGCCAAGGCCCGGGAGGGGGGGCGGATGAGCAGTTCTTC. As protein: CASSQGPGGGADEQFF.

Concerning this clonotype itself: One end of the junction does not line up with germline, which may come from a read error. Here the CDR3 reads CASSSTMGKISFNEEFF. The CDR3 region has the DNA TGTGCCAGCAGCTCCACAATGGGGAAGATCTCTTTCAATGAGGAGTTCTTC. This chain connects TRBV7-6 to TRBJ2-1; D unclear. Germline V gene data show CDR1 as SGHVS and CDR2 as FNYEAQ. The CDR3 has 17 amino acids.